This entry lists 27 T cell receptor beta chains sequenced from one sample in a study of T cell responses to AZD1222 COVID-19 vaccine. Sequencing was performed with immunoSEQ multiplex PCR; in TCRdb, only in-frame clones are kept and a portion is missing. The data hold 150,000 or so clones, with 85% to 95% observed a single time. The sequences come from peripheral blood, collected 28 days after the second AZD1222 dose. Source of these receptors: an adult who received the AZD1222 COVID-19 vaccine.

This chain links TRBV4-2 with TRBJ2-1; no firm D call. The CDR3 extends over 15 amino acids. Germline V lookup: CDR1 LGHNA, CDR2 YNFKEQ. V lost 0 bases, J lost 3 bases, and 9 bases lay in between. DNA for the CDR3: TGTGCCAGCAGCCAAGATTGGGCCATCTACAATGAGCAGTTCTTC. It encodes CASSQDWAIYNEQFF.

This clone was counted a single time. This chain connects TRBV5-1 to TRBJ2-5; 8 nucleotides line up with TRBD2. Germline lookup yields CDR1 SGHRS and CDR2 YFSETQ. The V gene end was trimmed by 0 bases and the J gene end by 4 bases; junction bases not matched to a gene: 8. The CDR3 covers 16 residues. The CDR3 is CASSLGTGGHRETQYF. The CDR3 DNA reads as TGCGCCAGCAGCTTGGGGACGGGAGGGCATCGAGAGACCCAGTACTTC.

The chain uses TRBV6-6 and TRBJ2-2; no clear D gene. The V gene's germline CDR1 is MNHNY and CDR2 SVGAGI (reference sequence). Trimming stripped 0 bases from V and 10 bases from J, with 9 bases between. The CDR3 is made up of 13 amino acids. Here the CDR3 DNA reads TGTGCCAGCAGTTACTCGGCCTCACCGGAGCTGTTTTTT. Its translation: CASSYSASPELFF.

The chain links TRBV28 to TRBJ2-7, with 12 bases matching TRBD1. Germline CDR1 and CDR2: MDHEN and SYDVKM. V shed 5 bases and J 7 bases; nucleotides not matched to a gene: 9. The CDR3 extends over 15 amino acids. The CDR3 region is CASSQWGQGAWEQYF. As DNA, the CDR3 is TGTGCCAGCAGTCAATGGGGACAGGGGGCTTGGGAGCAGTACTTC.

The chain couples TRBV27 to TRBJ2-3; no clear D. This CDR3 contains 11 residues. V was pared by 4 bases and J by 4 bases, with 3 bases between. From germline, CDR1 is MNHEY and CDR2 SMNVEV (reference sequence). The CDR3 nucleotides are TGTGCCAGCAGTTGGGCAGATACGCAGTATTTT. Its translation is CASSWADTQYF.

CDR3 in DNA: TGTGCCACCAGCAGAGGGCTAGGGGCCCGGATGAGCGGGAGCAAGAGGGAGCAGTTCTTC. Translating it yields CATSRGLGARMSGSKREQFF. This chain links TRBV15 with TRBJ2-1, with 8 positions matching TRBD2. There are 20 residues in the CDR3. With 1 base clipped from V and 10 bases from J, the junction kept 24 bases outside the gene matches. The germline V gene has CDR1 LNHNV and CDR2 YYDKDF (reference sequence).

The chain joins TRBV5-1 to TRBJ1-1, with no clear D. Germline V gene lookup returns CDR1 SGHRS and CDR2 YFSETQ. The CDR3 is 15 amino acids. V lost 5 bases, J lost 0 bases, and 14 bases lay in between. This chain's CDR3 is CASRLAVHLNTEAFF. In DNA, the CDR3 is TGCGCCAGCAGATTAGCTGTACACCTGAACACTGAAGCTTTCTTT.

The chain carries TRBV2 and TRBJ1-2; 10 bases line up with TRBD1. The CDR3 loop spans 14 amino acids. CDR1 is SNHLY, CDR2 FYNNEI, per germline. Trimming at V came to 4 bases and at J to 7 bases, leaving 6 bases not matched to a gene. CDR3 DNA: TGTGCCAGCAGTGCCGACAGGGGGCGCTTTGGCTACACCTTC. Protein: CASSADRGRFGYTF.

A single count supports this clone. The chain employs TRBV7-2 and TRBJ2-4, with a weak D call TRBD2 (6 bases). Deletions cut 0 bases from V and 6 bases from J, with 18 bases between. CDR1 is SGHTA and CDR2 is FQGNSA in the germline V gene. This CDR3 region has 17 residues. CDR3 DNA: TGTGCCAGCAGCTTAGCGGGAGTGACTAGTGGGAGAAACATTCAGTACTTC. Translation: CASSLAGVTSGRNIQYF.

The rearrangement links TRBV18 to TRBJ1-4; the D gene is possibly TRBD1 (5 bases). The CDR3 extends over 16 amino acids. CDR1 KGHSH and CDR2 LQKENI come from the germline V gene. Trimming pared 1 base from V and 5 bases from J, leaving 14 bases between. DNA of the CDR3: TGTGCCAGCTCACCACTCGGACAAGATCGAAATGAAAAACTGTTTTTT. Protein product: CASSPLGQDRNEKLFF.

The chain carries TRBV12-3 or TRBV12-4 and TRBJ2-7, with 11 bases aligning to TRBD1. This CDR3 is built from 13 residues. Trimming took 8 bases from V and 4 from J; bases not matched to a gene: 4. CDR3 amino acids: CASGQGAQYEQYF. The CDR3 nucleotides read TGTGCCAGCGGACAGGGGGCGCAGTACGAGCAGTACTTC.

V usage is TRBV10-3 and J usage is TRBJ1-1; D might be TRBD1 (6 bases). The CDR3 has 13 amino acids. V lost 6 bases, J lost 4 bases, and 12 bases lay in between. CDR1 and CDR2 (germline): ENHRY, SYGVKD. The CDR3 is CAISSGALTEAFF. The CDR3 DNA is TGTGCCATCAGCTCAGGGGCCCTCACTGAAGCTTTCTTT.

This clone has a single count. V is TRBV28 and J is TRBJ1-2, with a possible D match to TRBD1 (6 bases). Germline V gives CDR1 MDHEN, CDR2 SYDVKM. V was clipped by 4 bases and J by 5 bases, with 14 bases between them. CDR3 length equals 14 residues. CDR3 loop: CASSYYGQTYGYTF. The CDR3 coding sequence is TGTGCCAGCAGTTACTACGGACAGACATATGGCTACACCTTC.

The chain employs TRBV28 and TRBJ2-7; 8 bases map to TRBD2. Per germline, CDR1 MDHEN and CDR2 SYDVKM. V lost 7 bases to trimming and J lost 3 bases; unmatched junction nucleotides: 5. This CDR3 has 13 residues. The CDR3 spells CASNTGTSYEQYF. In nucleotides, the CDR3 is TGTGCCAGCAACACAGGGACTAGCTACGAGCAGTACTTC.

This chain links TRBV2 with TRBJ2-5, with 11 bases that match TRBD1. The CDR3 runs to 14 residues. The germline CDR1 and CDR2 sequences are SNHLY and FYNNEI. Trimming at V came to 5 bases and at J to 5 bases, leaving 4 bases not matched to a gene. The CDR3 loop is CASSWTGGGETQYF. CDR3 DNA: TGTGCCAGCAGTTGGACAGGGGGCGGGGAGACCCAGTACTTC.

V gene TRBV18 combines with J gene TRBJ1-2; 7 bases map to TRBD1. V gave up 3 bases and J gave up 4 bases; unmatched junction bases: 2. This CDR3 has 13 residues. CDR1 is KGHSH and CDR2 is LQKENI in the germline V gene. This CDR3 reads CASSPTGSYGYTF. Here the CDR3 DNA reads TGTGCCAGCTCACCGACAGGGAGCTATGGCTACACCTTC. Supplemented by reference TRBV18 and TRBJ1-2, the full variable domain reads NAGVMQNPRHLVRRRGQEARLRCSPMKGHSHVYWYRQLPEEGLKFMVYLQKENIIDESGMPKERFSAEFPKEGPSILRIQQVVRGDSAAYFCASSPTGSYGYTFGSGTRLTVV.

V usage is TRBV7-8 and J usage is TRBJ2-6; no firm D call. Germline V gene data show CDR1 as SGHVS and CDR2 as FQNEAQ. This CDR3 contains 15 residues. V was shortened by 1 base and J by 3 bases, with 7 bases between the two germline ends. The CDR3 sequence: CASSLGGIGANVLTF. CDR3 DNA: TGTGCCAGCAGCTTAGGCGGCATTGGGGCCAACGTCCTGACTTTC.

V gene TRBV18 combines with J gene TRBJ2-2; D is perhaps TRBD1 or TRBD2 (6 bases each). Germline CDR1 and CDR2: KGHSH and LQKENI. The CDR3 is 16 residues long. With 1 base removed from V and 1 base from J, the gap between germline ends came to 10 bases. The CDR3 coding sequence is TGTGCCAGCTCACCACTGGGGGGACAGAACACCGGGGAGCTGTTTTTT. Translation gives CASSPLGGQNTGELFF.

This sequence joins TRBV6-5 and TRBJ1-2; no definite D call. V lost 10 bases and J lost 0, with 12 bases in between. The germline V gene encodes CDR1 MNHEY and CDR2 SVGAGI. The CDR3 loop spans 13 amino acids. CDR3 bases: TGTGCCACCAGGACCGACGCTAACTATGGCTACACCTTC. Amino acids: CATRTDANYGYTF.

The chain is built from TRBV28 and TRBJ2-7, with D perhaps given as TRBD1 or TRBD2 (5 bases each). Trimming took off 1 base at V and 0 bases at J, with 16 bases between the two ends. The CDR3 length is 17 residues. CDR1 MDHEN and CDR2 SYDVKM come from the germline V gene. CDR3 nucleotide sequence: TGTGCCAGCAGTTTATTATTCGGGGCTAGCAGCTCCTACGAGCAGTACTTC. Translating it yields CASSLLFGASSSYEQYF.

The CDR3 loop reads CASSELAGGGDEQFF. The DNA for the CDR3 is TGTGCCAGCAGTGAACTCGCAGGGGGTGGGGATGAGCAGTTCTTC. V and J are TRBV25-1 and TRBJ2-1; 7 bases are a match to TRBD1. The CDR3 runs 15 residues. Trimming took 2 bases from V and 8 from J; bases not matched to a gene: 9. The germline CDR1 and CDR2 sequences are MGHDK and SYGVNS.

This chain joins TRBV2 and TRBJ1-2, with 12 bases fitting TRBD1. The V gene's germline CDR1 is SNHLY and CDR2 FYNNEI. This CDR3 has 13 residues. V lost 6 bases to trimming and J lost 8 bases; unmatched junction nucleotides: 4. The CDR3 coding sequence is TGTGCCAGCAGAGCCGGGACAGGGGGCGGCTACACCTTC. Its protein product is CASRAGTGGGYTF. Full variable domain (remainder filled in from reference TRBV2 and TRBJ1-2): EPEVTQTPSHQVTQMGQEVILRCVPISNHLYFYWYRQILGQKVEFLVSFYNNEISEKSEIFDDQFSVERPDGSNFTLKIRSTKLEDSAMYFCASRAGTGGGYTFGSGTRLTVV.

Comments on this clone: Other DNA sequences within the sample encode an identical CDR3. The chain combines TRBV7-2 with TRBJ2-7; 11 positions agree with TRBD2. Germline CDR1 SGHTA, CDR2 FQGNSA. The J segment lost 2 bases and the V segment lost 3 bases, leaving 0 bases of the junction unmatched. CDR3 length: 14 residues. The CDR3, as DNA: TGTGCCAGCAGCTTGACTAGCGGGACCTACGAGCAGTACTTC. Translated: CASSLTSGTYEQYF.

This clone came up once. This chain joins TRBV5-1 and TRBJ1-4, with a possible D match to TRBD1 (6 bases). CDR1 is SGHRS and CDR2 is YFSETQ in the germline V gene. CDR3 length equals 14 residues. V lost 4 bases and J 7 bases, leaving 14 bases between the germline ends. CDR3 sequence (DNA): TGCGCCAGCAGCCCGCAGGGGAATGTTGAAAAACTGTTTTTT. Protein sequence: CASSPQGNVEKLFF.

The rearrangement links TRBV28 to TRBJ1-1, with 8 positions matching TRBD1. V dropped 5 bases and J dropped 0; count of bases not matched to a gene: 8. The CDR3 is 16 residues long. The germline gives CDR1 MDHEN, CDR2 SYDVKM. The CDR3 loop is CASSRQGALLNTEAFF. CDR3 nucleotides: TGTGCCAGCAGTCGCCAGGGGGCCCTATTGAACACTGAAGCTTTCTTT.

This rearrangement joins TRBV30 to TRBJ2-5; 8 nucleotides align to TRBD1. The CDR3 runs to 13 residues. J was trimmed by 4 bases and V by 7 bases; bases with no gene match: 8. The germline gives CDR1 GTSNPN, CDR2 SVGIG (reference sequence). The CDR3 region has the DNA TGTGCCTTGATCCGGACAGGGTTAGAGACCCAGTACTTC. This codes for CALIRTGLETQYF.

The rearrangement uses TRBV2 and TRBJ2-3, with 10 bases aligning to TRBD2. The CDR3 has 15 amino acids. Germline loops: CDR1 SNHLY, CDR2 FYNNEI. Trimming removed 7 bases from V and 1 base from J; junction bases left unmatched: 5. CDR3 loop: CASNPGLARTDTQYF. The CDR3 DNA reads TGTGCCAGCAATCCGGGACTAGCGCGCACAGATACGCAGTATTTT.